This T cell receptor beta chain derives from a study of cytomegalovirus exposure and HLA in healthy donors (TCRdb year 2017). As for the study more broadly: An earlier analysis of several hundred of the donors reported about 290 Gb of sequence data and 100 million to 140 million unique TCR beta sequences from 150 million to 200 million T cells. Roughly 300 gigabases of sequencing data and 70 million to 85 million unique TCR sequences were included in an early release covering 550 to 650 HLA-typed donors. The genetic ancestry cluster associated with self-reported Caucasian donors included 81% of the 398 genotyped donors. The study aimed to test whether signatures of past pathogen exposure could be identified by cataloging public T cell receptors. Using immunosequencing, the study profiled T cell repertoires from 550 to 750 subjects and related those repertoires to cytomegalovirus serostatus. A separate validation cohort of roughly 120 different subjects was used in addition to the approximately 700-subject first cohort. To predict cytomegalovirus infection status, the study combined high-throughput TCR immunosequencing, statistical association of individual TCRs with disease status, and machine learning. A later analysis re-examined previously published TCR beta repertoires from roughly 720 donors and added high-resolution HLA genotyping to investigate patterns of TCR occurrence. Rather than using new phenotypic data, the later analysis identified candidate immune exposures from TCR beta sequences and from how often those sequences occurred across donors. An earlier analysis of several hundred of the donors applied high-throughput TCR beta sequencing to assess whether each TCR beta V gene segment acted as functional or pseudogenic. Alongside the repertoire data, information on donor age, sex, ethnicity and CMV serostatus was compiled. A later genetic analysis used genome-wide SNP genotypes for about 65% of the 666 donors, treating that subset as a discovery cohort. Every repertoire in the discovery cohort had been generated on one and the same sequencing platform. Both class I and class II loci were covered by HLA typing, at four-digit resolution. The number of donors typed differed by locus, with roughly 620-640 for A, B, C, DRB1 and DQB1, approximately 500 for DQA1, under 610 for DPA1, and 400 to 490 for DPB1. Because of strong linkage in the cohort, five DR-DQ haplotypes were treated as single units for association and clustering. Across approximately 400 genotyped donors of the cohort, an average of approximately 240,000 unique TCR beta nucleotide sequences per donor were sequenced, and 15% to 20% of those sequences were non-productive. On the study overall, not on this receptor specifically: The 87-base-pair reads could not distinguish some IMGT-functional V segments, including TRBV6-2 and TRBV6-3, so those segments were excluded. A few of the identified cytomegalovirus-associated TCR beta chains were confirmed in vitro to be specific for cytomegalovirus antigens. The study listed 164 TCR beta chains as associated with cytomegalovirus. Assigning TCR associations to individual alleles was difficult when HLA alleles, especially DR and DQ, strongly co-occurred. V-gene and J-gene trimming of TCR beta chains was associated with a missense DCLRE1C variant in a later genetic analysis, and the association was replicated in an independent cohort. Most TCR sequences were observed very rarely across donors, whereas some public TCRs were present in many individuals. This cohort had only TCR beta chains sequenced, and the lack of alpha or paired-chain data limited which features could be detected. Correlated functional status among segregating V segments might reflect linkage disequilibrium, but an unknown experimental factor could not be ruled out. Specific HLA alleles were associated with 15,000 to 20,000 TCR beta sequences at a false discovery rate of 0.05 in a later analysis. In a later analysis, several top co-occurrence clusters were reported to appear linked to parvovirus B19, influenza, CMV and Epstein-Barr virus. According to a later genetic analysis, donors in an Asian-associated ancestry cluster had fewer N-insertions in productive TCRs than the approximately 630-donor mean. In an earlier analysis of more than 500 of the donors, most TCR beta V segments appeared in productive rearrangements about 87% or about 30% of the time, broadly matching IMGT annotations. A further reported finding was that TCR beta sequences accurately predicted the HLA-A and HLA-B alleles for most subjects in the first cohort. For the cohort, immune exposure information was limited to CMV serostatus. A later analysis found that most CMV-associated TCR beta chains appeared HLA-restricted, with HLA associations seemingly driven largely by CMV exposure. HLA typing was unavailable for some donors at each locus, so association tests used only the typed subset. The presence/absence analyses assumed that sequencing depth was roughly uniform across donors, and that assumption may not be true. A group of highly shared sequence variants was considered likely to be a technical artifact of the sequencing pipeline. Because counts were too low, some 17 rarely observed V segments, including chromosome 9 orphons, were excluded from the earlier analysis of several hundred of the donors. The classifier was reported to diagnose cytomegalovirus status with high specificity and sensitivity in both the original cohort and the validation cohort. In a later analysis, HLA-associated TCR beta chains were found to be more clonally expanded and to have lower generation probabilities than equally common non-associated chains. According to a later analysis, TCR association rates differed among HLA loci, with DRB1 alleles showing the most associated TCRs and HLA-C alleles showing the fewest. The authors suggested that the approach could potentially be extended to other disease states and immunological phenotypes.

Of note for this clone: Its antigen remains undetermined. Base-call qualities are not available, and no considerably larger clone is one nucleotide away.

The cohort comprised more than 550 healthy bone marrow donors. At the time of sampling, every cohort member was nominally healthy, though immune exposures that went unrecorded were likely present. The donor tested CMV seropositive and was one of the 289 seropositive cohort members. Every donor gave a peripheral blood sample, and the peripheral blood mononuclear cells from that sample were used for TCR beta sequencing. Genomic DNA was extracted from the blood cell samples with the Qiagen DNeasy Blood Extraction Kit. CDR1 SGHNT and CDR2 YYREEE were looked up in the germline V gene (reference sequence). V drops 2 bases and J drops 9 bases, leaving 11 bases in between. The CDR3 starts with the cysteine, ends with the phenylalanine, and has 12 residues. This entry keeps only the CDR3 DNA: 36 bases, framed from base 1. Libraries were built with the immunoSEQ multiplex PCR assay. The multiplex PCR relied on a mix of 60 forward primers for TCR Vbeta segments and 13 reverse primers for TCR Jbeta segments. Amplification of the CDR3 region of rearranged TCR beta genes was performed with a multiplex PCR assay on genomic DNA. On the Illumina HiSeq System, the amplified TCR beta libraries were sequenced as 87-base-pair reads. In the authors' own workflow: Across the 640 or so repertoires, a later analysis counted some 81 million unique TCR beta chains, roughly 11 million of which were shared by at least two donors. To remove PCR and sequencing errors, raw reads were error-corrected and collapsed into unique sequences using a nearest-neighbor algorithm that merged closely related sequences. V, D and J gene segments were assigned by aligning CDR3 sequences to IMGT reference sequences. For a sequence to be retained, a match of at least six nucleotides to both a V gene segment and a J gene segment was required. Rearrangements were classified as productive when the CDR3 lacked stop codons and remained in frame with V and J, and all other rearrangements were classified as non-productive. Following IMGT convention, CDR3 was defined as the stretch from the second conserved V-encoded cysteine to the conserved J-encoded phenylalanine. The earlier analysis of 450 to 750 of the donors excluded any sequence lacking an unambiguous match to a single V gene segment. An earlier analysis of about 600 of the donors called V segments functional above 56.7% productive rearrangements and segregating when the between-donor standard deviation exceeded 5%. A statistical classification framework was built to diagnose cytomegalovirus status from the catalog of TCR beta chain sequences. In a later analysis, TCR nucleotide sequences were compared against IMGT/GENE-DB human TR gene sequences so that V and J genes could be assigned. In a later analysis, CDR3 sequences and most-parsimonious VDJ recombination scenarios were assigned using the TCRdist pipeline. In a later analysis, every TCR beta chain was defined by the combination of its CDR3 amino acid sequence and its V-gene family, and reads without a unique V-gene family were dropped. In a later analysis, around 650 highly shared, low-generation-probability nucleotide sequences were removed to address suspected cross-contamination and a sequencing artifact. In a later analysis, a clonal expansion index was calculated for each public chain from normalized within-repertoire ranks of inferred template counts. A later analysis computed generation probabilities with a VDJ recombination model fitted to out-of-frame rearrangements, and checked the results against IGoR. In a later analysis, TCR-TCR, TCR-HLA and TCR-CMV co-occurrence was scored with hypergeometric tests, and a repertoire-size bias correction was applied to TCR pairs. To estimate false discovery rates, a later analysis permuted the HLA or CMV assignments 20 times. In a later analysis, co-occurring TCRs were grouped using DBSCAN, and TCRdist sequence similarity was added for clustering within HLA-allele-positive subsets. Co-occurrence clustering excluded repertoires with fewer than 30,000 or more than 120,000 public chains, plus five with anomalous nucleotide sharing. Held by TCRdb, this immuneACCESS table contains in-frame sequences only and omits some clones. Under half of the omission traces to an unresolved V gene where checked; the cause of the rest is unknown. The V and J calls and the clone size are those of that table, but D and trimming were determined from the DNA. This sample lists about 150,000 clones; 70% to 80% were detected once. The ten largest account for 13% of the sample.

The chain is encoded by TRBV5-4 joined to TRBJ1-2; TRBD1 might be the D gene, on 5 matching bases. Material: PBMCs. The source is a man aged 35 to 55 in good health and CMV-seropositive. CDR3 loop: CASSFSQASYTF. The DNA sequence follows: TGTGCCAGCAGCTTCTCACAGGCAAGCTACACCTTC.